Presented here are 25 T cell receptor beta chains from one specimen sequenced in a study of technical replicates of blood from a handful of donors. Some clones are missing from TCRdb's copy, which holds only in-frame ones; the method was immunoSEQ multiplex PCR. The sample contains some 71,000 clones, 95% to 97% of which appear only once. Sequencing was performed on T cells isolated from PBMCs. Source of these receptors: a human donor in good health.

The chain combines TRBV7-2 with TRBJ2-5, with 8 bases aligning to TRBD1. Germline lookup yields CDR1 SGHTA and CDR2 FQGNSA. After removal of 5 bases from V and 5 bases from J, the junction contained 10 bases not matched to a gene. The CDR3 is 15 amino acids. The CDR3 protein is CASSPAGQGFETQYF. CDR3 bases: TGTGCCAGCAGCCCAGCCGGACAGGGATTTGAGACCCAGTACTTC.

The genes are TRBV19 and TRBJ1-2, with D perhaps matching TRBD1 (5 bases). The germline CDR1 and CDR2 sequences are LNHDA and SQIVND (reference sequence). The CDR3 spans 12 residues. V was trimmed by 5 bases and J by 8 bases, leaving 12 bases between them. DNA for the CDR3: TGTGCCAGTAGTTCTCAGGGTGCGGGCTACACCTTC. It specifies CASSSQGAGYTF. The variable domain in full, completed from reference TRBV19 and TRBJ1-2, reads DGGITQSPKYLFRKEGQNVTLSCEQNLNHDAMYWYRQDPGQGLRLIYYSQIVNDFQKGDIAEGYSVSREKKESFPLTVTSAQKNPTAFYLCASSSQGAGYTFGSGTRLTVV.

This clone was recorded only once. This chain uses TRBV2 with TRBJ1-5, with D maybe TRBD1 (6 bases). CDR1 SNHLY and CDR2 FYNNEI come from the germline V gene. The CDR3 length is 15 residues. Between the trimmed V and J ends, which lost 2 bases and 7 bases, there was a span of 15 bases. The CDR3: CASSEFTGTGQPQHF. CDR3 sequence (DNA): TGTGCCAGCAGTGAATTTACAGGGACGGGACAGCCCCAGCATTTT.

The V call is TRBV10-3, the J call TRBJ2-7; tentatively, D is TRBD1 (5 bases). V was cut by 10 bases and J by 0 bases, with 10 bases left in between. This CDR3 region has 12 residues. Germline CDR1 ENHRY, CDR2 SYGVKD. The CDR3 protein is CATRTSSYEQYF. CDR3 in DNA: TGTGCCACCCGGACAAGCTCCTACGAGCAGTACTTC.

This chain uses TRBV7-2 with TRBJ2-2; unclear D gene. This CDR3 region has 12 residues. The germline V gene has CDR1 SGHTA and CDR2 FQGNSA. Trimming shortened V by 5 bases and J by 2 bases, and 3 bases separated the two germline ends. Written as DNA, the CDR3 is TGTGCCAGCAGCCCTAACACCGGGGAGCTGTTTTTT. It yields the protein CASSPNTGELFF.

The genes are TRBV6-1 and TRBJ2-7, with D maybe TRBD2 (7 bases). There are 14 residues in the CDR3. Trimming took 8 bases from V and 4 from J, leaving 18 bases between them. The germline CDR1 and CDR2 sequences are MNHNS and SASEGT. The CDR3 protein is CASAGAGALYEQYF. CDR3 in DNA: TGTGCCAGCGCGGGGGCAGGGGCATTATACGAGCAGTACTTC.

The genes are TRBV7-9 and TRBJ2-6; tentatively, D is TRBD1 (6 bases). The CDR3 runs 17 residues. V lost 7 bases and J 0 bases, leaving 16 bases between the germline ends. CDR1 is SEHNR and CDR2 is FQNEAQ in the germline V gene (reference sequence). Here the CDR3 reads CASTRDIPRSGANVLTF. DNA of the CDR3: TGTGCCAGCACCCGGGACATACCCCGCTCTGGGGCCAACGTCCTGACTTTC.

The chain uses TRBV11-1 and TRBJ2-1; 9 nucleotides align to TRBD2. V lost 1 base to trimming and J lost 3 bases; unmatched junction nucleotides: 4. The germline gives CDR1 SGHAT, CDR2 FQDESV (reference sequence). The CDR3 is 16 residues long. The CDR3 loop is CASSLVAGEIYNEQFF. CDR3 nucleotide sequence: TGTGCCAGCAGCTTAGTAGCGGGAGAGATCTACAATGAGCAGTTCTTC.

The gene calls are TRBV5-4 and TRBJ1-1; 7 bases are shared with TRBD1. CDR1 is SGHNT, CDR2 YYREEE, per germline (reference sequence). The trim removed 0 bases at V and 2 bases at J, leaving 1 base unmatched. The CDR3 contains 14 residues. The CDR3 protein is CASSLGTGNTEAFF. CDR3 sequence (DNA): TGTGCCAGCAGCTTGGGGACAGGCAACACTGAAGCTTTCTTT.

The CDR3, as DNA: TGTGCCAGCAGCCTGATTACCTCTAGCGTCCAAGAGACCCAGTACTTC. It translates to CASSLITSSVQETQYF. The chain has TRBV5-6 and TRBJ2-5; D possibly corresponds to TRBD2 (6 bases). CDR3 length: 16 amino acids. Germline V gene data show CDR1 as SGHDT and CDR2 as YYEEEE. V lost 4 bases and J lost 1, with 17 bases in between.

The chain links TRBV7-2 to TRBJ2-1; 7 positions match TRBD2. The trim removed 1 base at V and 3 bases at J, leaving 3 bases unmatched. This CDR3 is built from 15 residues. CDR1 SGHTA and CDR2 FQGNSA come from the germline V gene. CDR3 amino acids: CASSLGGGNYNEQFF. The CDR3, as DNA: TGTGCCAGCAGCTTAGGCGGGGGAAACTACAATGAGCAGTTCTTC.

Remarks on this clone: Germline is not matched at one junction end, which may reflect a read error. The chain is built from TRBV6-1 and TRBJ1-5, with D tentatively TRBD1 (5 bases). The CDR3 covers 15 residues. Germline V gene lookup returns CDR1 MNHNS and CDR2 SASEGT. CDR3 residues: CANSELDSSNQPQHF. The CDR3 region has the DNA TGTGCCAACAGTGAACTCGACAGTAGCAATCAGCCCCAGCATTTT.

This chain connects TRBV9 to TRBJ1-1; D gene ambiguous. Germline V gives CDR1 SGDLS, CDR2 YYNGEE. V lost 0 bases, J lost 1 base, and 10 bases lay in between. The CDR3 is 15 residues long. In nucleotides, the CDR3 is TGTGCCAGCAGCGTAGGGCTTGGAGGGAACACTGAAGCTTTCTTT. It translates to CASSVGLGGNTEAFF.

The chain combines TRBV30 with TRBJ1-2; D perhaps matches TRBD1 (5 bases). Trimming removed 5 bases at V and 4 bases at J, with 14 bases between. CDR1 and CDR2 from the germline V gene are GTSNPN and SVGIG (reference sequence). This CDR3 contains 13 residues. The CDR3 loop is CAWGGGTSYGYTF. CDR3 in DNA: TGTGCCTGGGGGGGTGGGACTAGCTATGGCTACACCTTC.

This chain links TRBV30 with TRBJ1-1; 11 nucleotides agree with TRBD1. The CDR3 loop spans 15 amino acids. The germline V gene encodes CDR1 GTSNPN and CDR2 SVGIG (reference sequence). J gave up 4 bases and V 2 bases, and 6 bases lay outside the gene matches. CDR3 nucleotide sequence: TGTGCCTGGAGTCTCCGGACAGGGGGCGGCACTGAAGCTTTCTTT. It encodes CAWSLRTGGGTEAFF.

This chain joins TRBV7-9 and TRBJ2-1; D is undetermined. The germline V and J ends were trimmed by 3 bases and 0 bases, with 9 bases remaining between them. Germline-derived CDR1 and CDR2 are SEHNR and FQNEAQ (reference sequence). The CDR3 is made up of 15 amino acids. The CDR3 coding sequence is TGTGCCAGCAGCTTCAGTGGCGGCTCCTACAATGAGCAGTTCTTC. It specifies CASSFSGGSYNEQFF. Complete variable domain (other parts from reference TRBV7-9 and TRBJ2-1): DTGVSQNPRHKITKRGQNVTFRCDPISEHNRLYWYRQTLGQGPEFLTYFQNEAQLEKSRLLSDRFSAERPKGSFSTLEIQRTEQGDSAMYLCASSFSGGSYNEQFFGPGTRLTVL.

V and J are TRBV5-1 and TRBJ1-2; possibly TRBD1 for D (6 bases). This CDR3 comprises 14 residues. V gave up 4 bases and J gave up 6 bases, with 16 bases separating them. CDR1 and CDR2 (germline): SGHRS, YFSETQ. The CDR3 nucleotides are TGCGCCAGCAGCCTACCAACAGGGTCCGATGGCTACACCTTC. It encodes CASSLPTGSDGYTF.

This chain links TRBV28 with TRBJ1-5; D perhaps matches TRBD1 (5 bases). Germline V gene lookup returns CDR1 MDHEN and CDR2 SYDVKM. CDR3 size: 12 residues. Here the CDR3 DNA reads TGTGTTACAGGACGGCCTAATCAGCCCCAGCATTTT. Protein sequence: CVTGRPNQPQHF.

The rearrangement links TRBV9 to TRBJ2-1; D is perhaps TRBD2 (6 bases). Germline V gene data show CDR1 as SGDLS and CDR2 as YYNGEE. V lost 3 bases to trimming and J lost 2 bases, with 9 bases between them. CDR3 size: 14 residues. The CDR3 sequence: CASSADYAYNEQFF. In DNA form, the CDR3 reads TGTGCCAGCAGCGCGGACTATGCCTACAATGAGCAGTTCTTC. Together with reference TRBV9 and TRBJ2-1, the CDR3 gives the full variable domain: DSGVTQTPKHLITATGQRVTLRCSPRSGDLSVYWYQQSLDQGLQFLIQYYNGEERAKGNILERFSAQQFPDLHSELNLSSLELGDSALYFCASSADYAYNEQFFGPGTRLTVL.

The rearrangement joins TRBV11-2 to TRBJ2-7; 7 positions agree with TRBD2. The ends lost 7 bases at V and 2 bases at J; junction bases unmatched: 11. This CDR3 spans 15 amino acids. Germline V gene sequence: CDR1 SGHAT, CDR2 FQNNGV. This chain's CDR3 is CASTRASGVAYEQYF. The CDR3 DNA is TGTGCCAGCACCCGGGCCAGCGGGGTCGCCTACGAGCAGTACTTC.

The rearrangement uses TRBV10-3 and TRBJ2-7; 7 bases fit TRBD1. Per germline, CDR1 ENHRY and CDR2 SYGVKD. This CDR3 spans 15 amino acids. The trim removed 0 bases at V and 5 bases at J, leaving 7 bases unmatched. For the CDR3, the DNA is TGTGCCATCAGTGAGTCTGAGGGGGCCTGGGACGAGCAGTACTTC. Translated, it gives CAISESEGAWDEQYF.

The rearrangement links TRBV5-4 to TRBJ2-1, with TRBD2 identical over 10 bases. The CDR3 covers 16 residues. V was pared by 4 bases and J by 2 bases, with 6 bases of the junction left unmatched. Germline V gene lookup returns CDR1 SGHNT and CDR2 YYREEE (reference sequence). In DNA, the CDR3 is TGTGCCAGCAGCCGGCTAGCGGGAGCTACCTACAATGAGCAGTTCTTC. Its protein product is CASSRLAGATYNEQFF.

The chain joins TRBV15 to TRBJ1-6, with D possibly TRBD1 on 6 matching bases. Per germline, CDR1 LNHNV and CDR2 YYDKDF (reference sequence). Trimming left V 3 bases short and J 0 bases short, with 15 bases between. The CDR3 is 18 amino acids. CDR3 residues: CATSRAGARSSYNSPLHF. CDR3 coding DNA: TGTGCCACCAGCAGGGCAGGGGCGAGGAGCTCCTATAATTCACCCCTCCACTTT.

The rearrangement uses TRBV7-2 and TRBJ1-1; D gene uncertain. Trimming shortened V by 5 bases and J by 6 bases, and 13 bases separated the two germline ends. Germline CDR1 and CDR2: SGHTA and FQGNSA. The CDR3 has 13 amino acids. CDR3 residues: CASSPQVVSEAFF. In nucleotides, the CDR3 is TGTGCCAGCAGCCCCCAGGTGGTATCTGAAGCTTTCTTT.

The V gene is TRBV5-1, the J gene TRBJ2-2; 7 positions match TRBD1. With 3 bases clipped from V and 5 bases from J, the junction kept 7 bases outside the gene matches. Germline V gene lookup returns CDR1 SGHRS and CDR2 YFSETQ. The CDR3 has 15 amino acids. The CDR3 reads CASSSGTDQTGELFF. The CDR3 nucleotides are TGCGCCAGCAGCTCCGGGACAGATCAAACCGGGGAGCTGTTTTTT.